This TCR beta chain stems from a study of shared clonotypes between healthy human individuals. Concerning this clone: At one boundary the junction diverges from the germline segment, which might be a read error.

The data were produced by immunoSEQ multiplex PCR, yet TCRdb's version contains in-frame clones alone and is incomplete. The repertoire holds 950,000 to 1,200,000 clones, with 70% to 85% as singletons. The CDR3 spans 15 residues. Germline V gene data show CDR1 as MGHDK and CDR2 as SYGVNS. Sample: memory CD4+ T cells from PBMCs. Regarding subset: CD45RA-negative fraction. This rearrangement joins TRBV25-1 to TRBJ2-3; 8 bases are shared with TRBD1. This sequence originates from a man between 18 and 35 years old in good health. Some clones in this sample may be carry-over from other donors' samples. In DNA, the CDR3 is TGTGCCAGCAGTCCACCCGGTCGGGCAGGGGGCACGCAAGTTTTT. This encodes CASSPPGRAGGTQVF.